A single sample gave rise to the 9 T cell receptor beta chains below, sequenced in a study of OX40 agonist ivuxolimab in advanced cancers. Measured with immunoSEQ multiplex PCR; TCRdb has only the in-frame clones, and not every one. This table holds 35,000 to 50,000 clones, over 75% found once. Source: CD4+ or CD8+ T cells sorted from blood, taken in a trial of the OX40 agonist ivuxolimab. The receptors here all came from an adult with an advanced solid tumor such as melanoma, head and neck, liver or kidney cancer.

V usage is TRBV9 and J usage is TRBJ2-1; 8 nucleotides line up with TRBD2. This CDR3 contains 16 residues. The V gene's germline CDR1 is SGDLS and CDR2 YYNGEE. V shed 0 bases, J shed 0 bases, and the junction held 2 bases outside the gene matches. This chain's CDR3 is CASSVAGTSSYNEQFF. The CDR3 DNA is TGTGCCAGCAGCGTAGCCGGGACTAGCTCCTACAATGAGCAGTTCTTC.

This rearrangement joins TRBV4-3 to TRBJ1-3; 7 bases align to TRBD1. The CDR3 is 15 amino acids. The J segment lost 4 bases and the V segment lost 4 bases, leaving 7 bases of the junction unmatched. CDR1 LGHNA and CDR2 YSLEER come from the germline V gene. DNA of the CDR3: TGCGCCAGCAGCCCCCAGGGGGGAGTAGGAAACACCATATATTTT. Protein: CASSPQGGVGNTIYF.

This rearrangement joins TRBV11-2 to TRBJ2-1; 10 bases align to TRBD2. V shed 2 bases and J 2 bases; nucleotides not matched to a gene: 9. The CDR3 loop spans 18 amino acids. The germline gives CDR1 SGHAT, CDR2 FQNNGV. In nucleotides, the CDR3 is TGTGCCAGCAGCTTAAGGTGGCTAGCGGGAGACCCCTACAATGAGCAGTTCTTC. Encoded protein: CASSLRWLAGDPYNEQFF.

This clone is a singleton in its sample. This chain's CDR3 is CASSYSEVGETQYF. The CDR3, as DNA: TGTGCCAGCAGTTACTCGGAGGTTGGGGAGACCCAGTACTTC. The V gene is TRBV6-5, the J gene TRBJ2-5; possibly TRBD2 for D (5 bases). This CDR3 is 14 amino acids long. Trimming cost V 0 bases and J 5 bases, with 10 bases left between them. From germline, CDR1 is MNHEY and CDR2 SVGAGI.

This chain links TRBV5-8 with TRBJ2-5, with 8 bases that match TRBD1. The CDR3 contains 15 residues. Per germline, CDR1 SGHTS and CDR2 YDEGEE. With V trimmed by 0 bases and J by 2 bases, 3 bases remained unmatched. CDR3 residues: CASSLGDRGQETQYF. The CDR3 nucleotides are TGTGCCAGCAGCTTGGGAGACAGGGGTCAAGAGACCCAGTACTTC.

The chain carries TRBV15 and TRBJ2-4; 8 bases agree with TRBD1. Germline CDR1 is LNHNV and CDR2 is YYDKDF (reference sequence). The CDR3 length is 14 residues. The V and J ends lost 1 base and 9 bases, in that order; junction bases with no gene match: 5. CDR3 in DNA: TGTGCCACCAGCAGAGGTAGACAGGGGACCATTCAGTACTTC. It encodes CATSRGRQGTIQYF.

The CDR3 here is CASRNLYF. The CDR3 nucleotides read TGCGCCAGCAGAAACCTGTATTTT. This sequence joins TRBV23-1 and TRBJ2-3; D not certain. TRBV23-1 belongs to the ORF category, with a function that is uncertain. V lost 6 bases to trimming and J lost 14 bases, with 6 bases between them. The CDR3 is made up of 8 amino acids.

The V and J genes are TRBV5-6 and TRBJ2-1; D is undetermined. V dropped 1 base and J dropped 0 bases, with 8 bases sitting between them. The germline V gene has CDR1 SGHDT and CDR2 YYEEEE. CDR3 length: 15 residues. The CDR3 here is CASSLSPGSYNEQFF. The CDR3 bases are TGTGCCAGCAGCTTGTCTCCCGGCTCCTACAATGAGCAGTTCTTC. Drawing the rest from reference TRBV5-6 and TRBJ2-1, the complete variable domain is DAGVTQSPTHLIKTRGQQVTLRCSPKSGHDTVSWYQQALGQGPQFIFQYYEEEERQRGNFPDRFSGHQFPNYSSELNVNALLLGDSALYLCASSLSPGSYNEQFFGPGTRLTVL.

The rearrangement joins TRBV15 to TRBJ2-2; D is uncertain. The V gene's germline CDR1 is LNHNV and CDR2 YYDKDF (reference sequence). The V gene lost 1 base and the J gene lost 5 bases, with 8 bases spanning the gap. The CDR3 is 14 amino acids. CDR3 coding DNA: TGTGCCACCAGCAGAGTGGGTGGGACCGGGGAGCTGTTTTTT. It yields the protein CATSRVGGTGELFF.